The clone carrying this T cell receptor (beta chain) was found many times. What it binds is not known. Unique molecular identifiers featured in how the TCRbeta library was prepared. TCRdb processed the PCR reads anew with MiXCR; each CDR3 protein has one entry. The sample shows hundreds of thousands of distinct CDR3 sequences, 10% to 15% of them seen only once. These data originate in a study of T-cell reconstitution after alpha-beta-depleted transplantation in children. Study-level results: T-cell numbers and diversity, one year after transplant, stemmed largely from T cells that were newly produced. Reportedly, only several hundred clones from non-depleted graft cells drove alpha-beta T-cell counts at about two months.

This CDR3 spans 19 amino acids. Germline loops: CDR1 MNHEY, CDR2 SVGEGT. Trimming at V came to 4 bases and at J to 5 bases, leaving 17 bases not matched to a gene. The sequencing used PBMCs, mostly from graft donor cells, collected 360 days after TCRalphabeta/CD19-depleted stem cell transplant. The chain couples TRBV6-2 or TRBV6-3 to TRBJ2-1, with TRBD2 matching over 10 bases. This receptor was taken from a male patient younger than 18 who had a stem cell transplant for acute myeloid leukemia, so the T cells may come from the graft donor. The chain's CDR3 is CASSSHIGSGRAFHNEQFF. Here the CDR3 DNA reads TGTGCCAGCAGTTCCCATATTGGGAGCGGGAGGGCCTTCCACAATGAGCAGTTCTTC.